Included here is one T cell receptor beta chain sequence, with context. Per germline, CDR1 SGHVS and CDR2 FQNEAQ. Trimming cost V 1 base and J 7 bases, with 13 bases left between them. There are 14 residues in the CDR3. The data were obtained in a study of response to subunit inactivated influenza vaccine. TCRdb fed the RT-PCR reads into MiXCR, producing one record per CDR3 protein. The data hold 610,000 or so distinct CDR3 sequences, with less than 15% observed a single time. This TCR derives from a man in his fifties or sixties who received an inactivated influenza vaccine. This specimen consisted of PBMCs from blood, obtained less than 13 days after vaccination. V is TRBV7-8 and J is TRBJ1-2, with D maybe TRBD1 (5 bases). In nucleotides, the CDR3 is TGTGCCAGCAGCTTAGATAGGGGAAGACGTGGCTACACCTTC. It specifies CASSLDRGRRGYTF.